This TCR beta chain was retrieved from a study of blood T cell repertoires in COVID-19 (dated by TCRdb to 2018 to 2020). In terms of the full investigation: Samples from collaborators originated in the United States, Italy and Spain and spanned both the acute and convalescent phases of COVID-19. The prospective study material was composed of cDNA or gDNA derived from T cells, B-cell-depleted T cells, or PBMCs. Samples were obtained from the ongoing ImmuneRACE study (first 160 participants) and from approximately 1,200 subjects provided by 6 global collaborators. Subjects who had been exposed to COVID-19, were actively infected with it, or had recovered from it provided the deeply sampled blood TCRbeta repertoires that made up the dataset. Where available, HLA class I and class II types were obtained from metadata supplied by the sample provider rather than from assay-based typing. The repertoires were released in a freely available public database intended as a resource for research on the immune response to SARS-CoV-2. A de-identified subject ID, COVID-19 status, age in years and sex were almost always included in the sample metadata. Findings and caveats that apply to the study as a whole: The quantity of clinical and demographic metadata differed by source and by participant and was supplied without curation.

The CDR3 spans 16 residues, from the cysteine through the phenylalanine. The entry retains the CDR3 DNA only, 48 bases that are in frame from base 1. V is pared back by 4 bases and J by 3 bases, with 16 bases lying between the germline termini. Sequences SGDLS (CDR1) and YYNGEE (CDR2) are obtained from the germline V gene. Samples from volunteer blood donors who had recovered from COVID-19 were contributed by a second Seattle source. Each collaborating institution followed its own protocols to collect whole blood in K2EDTA tubes. For TCRbeta analysis, collaborators shipped samples in one of three forms: frozen whole blood, isolated PBMCs, or DNA extracted from either of those sample types. TCRbeta CDR3 regions were amplified from genomic DNA using the immunoSEQ Assay, a bias-controlled multiplex PCR. As for how the authors treated the data: Nucleated cell counts per sample were estimated from amplification of reference gene primers within the assay. To quantify the absolute abundance of each unique TCRbeta CDR3 rearrangement, sequence reads were collapsed and filtered. For each sample, productive Simpson clonality was calculated as the square root of Simpson's diversity index over productive rearrangements. The clones in this table, taken by TCRdb from immuneACCESS, are in-frame only. Not every clone is retained; where verified, under half of the shortfall comes from an unresolved V gene, and the cause of the rest is unknown. V and J calls and clone size are as listed in that table; D and trimming were resolved from the DNA. Across this sample there are approximately 240,000 clones, with roughly four fifths seen only once. Clones ranked in the top ten supply about 3% of the sample.

In regard to this clone: The clone's antigen remains unknown. Base qualities were left out, and no much larger clone turns up one base away.

This clonotype originated in a woman aged 25 to 39 who had recovered from COVID-19. The chain employs TRBV9 and TRBJ2-2, and TRBD1 may be the D gene, going by 6 matching bases. The sequencing sample was made of peripheral blood. The bases read TGTGCCAGCAGCACCCCACAGGGATATGACACCGGGGAGCTGTTTTTT. Its translation reads: CASSTPQGYDTGELFF.